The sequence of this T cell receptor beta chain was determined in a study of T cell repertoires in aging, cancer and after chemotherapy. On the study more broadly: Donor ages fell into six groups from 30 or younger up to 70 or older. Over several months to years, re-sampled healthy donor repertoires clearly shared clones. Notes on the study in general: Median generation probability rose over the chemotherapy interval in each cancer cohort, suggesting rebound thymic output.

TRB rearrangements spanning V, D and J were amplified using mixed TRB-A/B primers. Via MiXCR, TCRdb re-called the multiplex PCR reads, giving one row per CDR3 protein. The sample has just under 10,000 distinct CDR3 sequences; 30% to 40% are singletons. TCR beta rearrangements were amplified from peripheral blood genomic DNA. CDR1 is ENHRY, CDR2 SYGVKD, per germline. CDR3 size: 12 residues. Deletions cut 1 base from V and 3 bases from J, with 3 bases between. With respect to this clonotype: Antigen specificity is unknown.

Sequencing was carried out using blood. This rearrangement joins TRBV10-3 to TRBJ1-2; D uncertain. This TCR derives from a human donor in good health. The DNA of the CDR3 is TGTGCCATCAGTGAGTTGGACTATGGCTACACCTTC. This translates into CAISELDYGYTF.